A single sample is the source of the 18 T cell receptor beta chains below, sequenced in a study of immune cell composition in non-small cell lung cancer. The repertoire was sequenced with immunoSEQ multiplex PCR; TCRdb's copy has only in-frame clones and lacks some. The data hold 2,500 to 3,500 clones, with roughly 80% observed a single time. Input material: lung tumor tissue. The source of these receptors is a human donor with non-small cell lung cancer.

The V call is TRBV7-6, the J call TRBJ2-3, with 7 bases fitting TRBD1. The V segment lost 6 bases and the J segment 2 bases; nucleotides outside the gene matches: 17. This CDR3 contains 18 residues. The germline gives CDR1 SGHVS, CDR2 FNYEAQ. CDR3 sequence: CASSQLSGTADSTDTQYF. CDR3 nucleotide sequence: TGTGCCAGCAGTCAATTATCCGGGACAGCGGACTCCACAGATACGCAGTATTTT.

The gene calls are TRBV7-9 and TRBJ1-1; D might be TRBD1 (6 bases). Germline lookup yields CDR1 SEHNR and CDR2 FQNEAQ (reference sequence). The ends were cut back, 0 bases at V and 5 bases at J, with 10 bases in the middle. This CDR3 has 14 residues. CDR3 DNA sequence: TGTGCCAGCAGCTTAGCGCAAAGGGGGACTGAAGCTTTCTTT. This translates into CASSLAQRGTEAFF.

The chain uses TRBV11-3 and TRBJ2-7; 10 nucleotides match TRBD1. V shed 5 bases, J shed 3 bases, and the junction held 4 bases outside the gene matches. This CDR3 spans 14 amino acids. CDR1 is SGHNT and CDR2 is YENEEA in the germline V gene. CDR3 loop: CASSRGTGDYEQYF. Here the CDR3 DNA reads TGTGCCAGCAGCCGAGGGACAGGGGACTACGAGCAGTACTTC.

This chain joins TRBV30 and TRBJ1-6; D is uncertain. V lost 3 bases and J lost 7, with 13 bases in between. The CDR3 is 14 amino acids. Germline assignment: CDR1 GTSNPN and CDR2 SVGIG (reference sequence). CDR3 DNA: TGTGCCTGGAGGGGCAACAGCTACAATTCACCCCTCCACTTT. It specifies CAWRGNSYNSPLHF.

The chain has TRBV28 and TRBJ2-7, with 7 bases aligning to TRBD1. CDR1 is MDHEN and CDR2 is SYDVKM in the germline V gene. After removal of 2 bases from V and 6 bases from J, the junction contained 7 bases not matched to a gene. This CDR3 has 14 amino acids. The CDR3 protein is CASSLDRVRGEQYF. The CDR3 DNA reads TGTGCCAGCAGTTTAGACAGGGTGAGGGGCGAGCAGTACTTC.

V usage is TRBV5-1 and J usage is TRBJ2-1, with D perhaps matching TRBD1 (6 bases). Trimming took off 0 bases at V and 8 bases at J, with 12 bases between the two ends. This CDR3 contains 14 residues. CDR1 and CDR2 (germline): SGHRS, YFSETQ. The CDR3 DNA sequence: TGCGCCAGCAGCTTGGGGGGTGGGGGCGATGAGCAGTTCTTC. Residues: CASSLGGGGDEQFF.

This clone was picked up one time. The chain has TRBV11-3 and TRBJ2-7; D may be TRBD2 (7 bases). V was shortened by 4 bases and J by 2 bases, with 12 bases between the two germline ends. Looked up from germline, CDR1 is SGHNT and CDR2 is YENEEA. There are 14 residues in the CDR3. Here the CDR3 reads CASSWGGAAYEQYF. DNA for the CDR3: TGTGCCAGCAGCTGGGGGGGGGCAGCCTACGAGCAGTACTTC. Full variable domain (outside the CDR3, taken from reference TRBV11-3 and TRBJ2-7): EAGVVQSPRYKIIEKKQPVAFWCNPISGHNTLYWYLQNLGQGPELLIRYENEEAVDDSQLPKDRFSAERLKGVDSTLKIQPAELGDSAVYLCASSWGGAAYEQYFGPGTRLTVT.

The CDR3 loop is CASSPHEGNQPQHF. The CDR3 DNA sequence: TGTGCCAGCAGCCCTCATGAGGGCAATCAGCCCCAGCATTTT. This sequence joins TRBV7-9 and TRBJ1-5; D call uncertain. The germline CDR1 and CDR2 sequences are SEHNR and FQNEAQ (reference sequence). The CDR3 runs 14 residues. With 5 bases removed from V and 2 bases from J, the gap between germline ends came to 10 bases.

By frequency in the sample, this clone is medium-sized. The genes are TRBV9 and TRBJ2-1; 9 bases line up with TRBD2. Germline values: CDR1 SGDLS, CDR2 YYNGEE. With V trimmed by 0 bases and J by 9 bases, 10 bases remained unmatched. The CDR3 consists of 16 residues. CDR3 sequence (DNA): TGTGCCAGCAGCGTAGCTACTGCGGGGGGGCCAAGTGAGCAGTTCTTC. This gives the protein CASSVATAGGPSEQFF.

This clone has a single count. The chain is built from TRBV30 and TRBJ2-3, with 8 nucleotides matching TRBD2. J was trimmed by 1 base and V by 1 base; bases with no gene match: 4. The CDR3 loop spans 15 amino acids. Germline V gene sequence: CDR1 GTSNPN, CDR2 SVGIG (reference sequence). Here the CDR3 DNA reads TGTGCCTGGAGTGGGATAGCGGGGCGCACAGATACGCAGTATTTT. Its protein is CAWSGIAGRTDTQYF.

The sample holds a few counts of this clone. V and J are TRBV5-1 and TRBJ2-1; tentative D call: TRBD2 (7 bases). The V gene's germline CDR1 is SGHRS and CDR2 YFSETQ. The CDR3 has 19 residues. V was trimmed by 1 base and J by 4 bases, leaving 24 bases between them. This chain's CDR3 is CASSLNQEGAAGAYNEQFF. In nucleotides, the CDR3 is TGCGCCAGCAGCTTGAATCAAGAAGGCGCCGCGGGGGCTTACAATGAGCAGTTCTTC.

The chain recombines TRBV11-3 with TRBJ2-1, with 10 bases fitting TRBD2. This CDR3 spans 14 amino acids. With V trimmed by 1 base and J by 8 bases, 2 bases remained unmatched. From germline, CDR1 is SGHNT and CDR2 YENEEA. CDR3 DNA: TGTGCCAGCAGCTTAGGACTAGCGGGCTATGAGCAGTTCTTC. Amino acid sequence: CASSLGLAGYEQFF.

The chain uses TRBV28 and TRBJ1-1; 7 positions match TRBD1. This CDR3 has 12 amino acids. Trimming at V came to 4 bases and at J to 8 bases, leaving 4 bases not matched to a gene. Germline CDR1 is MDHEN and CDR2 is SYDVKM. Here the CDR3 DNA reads TGTGCCAGCAGTTACCTACAGGGGGAAGCTTTCTTT. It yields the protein CASSYLQGEAFF.

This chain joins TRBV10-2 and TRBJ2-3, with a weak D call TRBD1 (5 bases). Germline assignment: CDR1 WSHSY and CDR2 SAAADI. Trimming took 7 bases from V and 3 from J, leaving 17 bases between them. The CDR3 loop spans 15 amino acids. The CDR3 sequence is CASKVTGRATDTQYF. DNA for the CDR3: TGCGCCAGCAAGGTTACCGGCAGGGCGACAGATACGCAGTATTTT.

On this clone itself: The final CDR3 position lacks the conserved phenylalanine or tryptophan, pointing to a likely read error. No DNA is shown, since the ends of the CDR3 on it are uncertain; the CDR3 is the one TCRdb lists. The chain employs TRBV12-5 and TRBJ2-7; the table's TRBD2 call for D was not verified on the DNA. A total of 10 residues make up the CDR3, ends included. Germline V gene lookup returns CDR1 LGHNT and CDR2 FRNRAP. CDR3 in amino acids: CASGAVINSS.

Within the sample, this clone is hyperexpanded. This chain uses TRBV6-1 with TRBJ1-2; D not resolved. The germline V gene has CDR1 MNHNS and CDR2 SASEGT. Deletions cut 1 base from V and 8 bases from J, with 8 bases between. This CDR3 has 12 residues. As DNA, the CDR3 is TGTGCCAGCAGTGAAGGCGTGTCAGGCTACACCTTC. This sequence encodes CASSEGVSGYTF.

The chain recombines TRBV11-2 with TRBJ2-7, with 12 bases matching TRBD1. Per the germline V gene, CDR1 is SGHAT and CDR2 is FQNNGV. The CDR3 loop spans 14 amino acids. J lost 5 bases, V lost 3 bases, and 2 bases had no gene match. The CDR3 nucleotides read TGTGCCAGCAGCTTTGGGACAGGGGGCGACGAGCAGTACTTC. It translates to CASSFGTGGDEQYF.

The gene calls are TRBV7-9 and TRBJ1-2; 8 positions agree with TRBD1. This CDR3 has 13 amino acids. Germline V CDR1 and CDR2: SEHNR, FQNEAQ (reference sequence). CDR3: CAMDRAALGGYTF. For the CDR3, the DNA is TGTGCAATGGACAGGGCGGCTTTGGGGGGCTACACCTTC.